Below are 10 T cell receptor beta chains sequenced from a single sample in a study of esophageal squamous cell carcinoma tumors. PCR used a TCR alpha or TCR beta constant-region primer with a P20EA primer, then nested PCR with CA2 or CB2. Reverse transcription used a polyT18-containing BSL-18E primer, and TCR genes were amplified by unbiased adaptor ligation RT-PCR. In TCRdb, the 5' RACE reads were re-called with MiXCR into one record per CDR3 protein. The table records 5,700 or so distinct CDR3 sequences, approximately 22% of them present only once. Sequenced: tumor tissue. The source is a man aged 50 to 80 with esophageal squamous cell carcinoma.

By proportion, this clonotype is medium-sized. The chain joins TRBV7-9 to TRBJ2-5, with D unclear. Trimming shortened V by 1 base and J by 6 bases, and 0 bases separated the two germline ends. Germline V gene sequence: CDR1 SEHNR, CDR2 FQNEAQ (reference sequence). This CDR3 spans 10 amino acids. The CDR3 loop is CASSLETQYF. CDR3 coding DNA: TGTGCCAGCAGCTTAGAGACCCAGTACTTC.

This clonotype was detected only a few times. This chain joins TRBV20-1 and TRBJ2-7; D tentatively fits TRBD1 or TRBD2 (5 bases each). The CDR3 has 12 amino acids. In germline, CDR1 is DFQATT, CDR2 SNEGSKA (reference sequence). Trimming cost V 7 bases and J 3 bases, with 13 bases left between them. The CDR3, as DNA: TGCAGTGAATCTAGCAGGGTCTACGAGCAGTACTTC. Protein product: CSESSRVYEQYF.

This clonotype was recorded a few times. A much larger clone sits a single nucleotide away, making a read error possible. This chain links TRBV19 with TRBJ2-2; maybe TRBD2 (6 bases). The germline CDR1 and CDR2 sequences are LNHDA and SQIVND (reference sequence). This CDR3 is 14 amino acids long. The CDR3 loop reads CAGSPGLPAGELFF. For the CDR3, the DNA is TGTGCCGGTAGTCCGGGACTCCCGGCCGGGGAGCTGTTTTTT.

This clonotype has ten or more counts. The chain recombines TRBV28 with TRBJ2-3; 11 bases agree with TRBD2. CDR1 is MDHEN, CDR2 SYDVKM, per germline. CDR3 length: 15 residues. Trimming took 8 bases from V and 6 from J; bases not matched to a gene: 10. In DNA form, the CDR3 reads TGTGCCAGCTCCTTAGCGGGAGGGCCAATTGATACGCAGTATTTT. Protein product: CASSLAGGPIDTQYF.

The chain uses TRBV27 and TRBJ1-6, with D possibly matching TRBD1 (5 bases). CDR3 size: 15 residues. Per germline, CDR1 MNHEY and CDR2 SMNVEV (reference sequence). V lost 4 bases to trimming and J lost 8 bases, with 15 bases between them. The CDR3 protein is CASSSMGRWDSPLHF. In DNA, the CDR3 is TGTGCCAGCAGTTCAATGGGACGGTGGGATTCACCCCTCCACTTT.

V is TRBV6-1 and J is TRBJ1-1, with D perhaps TRBD1 (6 bases). This CDR3 is 15 amino acids long. Germline lookup yields CDR1 MNHNS and CDR2 SASEGT. V lost 10 bases, J lost 2 bases, and 20 bases lay in between. The CDR3 reads CATRYREGDNTEAFF. For the CDR3, the DNA is TGTGCCACCCGATACAGGGAGGGTGATAACACTGAAGCTTTCTTT.

This chain links TRBV6-5 with TRBJ2-5; possibly TRBD2 for D (6 bases). This CDR3 has 13 residues. The germline V and J ends were trimmed by 5 bases and 5 bases, with 12 bases remaining between them. Germline V gene data show CDR1 as MNHEY and CDR2 as SVGAGI. CDR3 coding DNA: TGTGCCAGCAGTGGGGCGGGGAAGGAGACCCAGTACTTC. Its protein is CASSGAGKETQYF.

This clonotype is judged medium-sized. This chain links TRBV6-1 with TRBJ2-4, with a possible D match to TRBD1 (5 bases). The CDR3 runs to 14 residues. Trimming took off 7 bases at V and 0 bases at J, with 10 bases between the two ends. Germline V lookup: CDR1 MNHNS, CDR2 SASEGT. CDR3 amino acids: CASNVGLAKNIQYF. In nucleotides, the CDR3 is TGTGCCAGCAACGTGGGGCTAGCCAAAAACATTCAGTACTTC.

This chain uses TRBV5-5 with TRBJ2-3; 8 bases map to TRBD2. V was pared by 2 bases and J by 1 base, with 3 bases of the junction left unmatched. Germline lookup yields CDR1 SGHKS and CDR2 YYEKEE (reference sequence). The CDR3 is made up of 15 amino acids. CDR3 coding DNA: TGTGCCAGCAGCTTTACGACTAGCGGCACAGATACGCAGTATTTT. Amino acids: CASSFTTSGTDTQYF.

This clonotype was picked up many times. The chain joins TRBV12-3 or TRBV12-4 to TRBJ1-1, with TRBD1 as a possible D gene (6 bases). This CDR3 region has 15 residues. V lost 3 bases to trimming and J lost 3 bases, with 14 bases between them. The CDR3 reads CASSFWWGRDTEAFF. The CDR3 DNA sequence: TGTGCCAGCAGTTTTTGGTGGGGGCGGGACACTGAAGCTTTCTTT.